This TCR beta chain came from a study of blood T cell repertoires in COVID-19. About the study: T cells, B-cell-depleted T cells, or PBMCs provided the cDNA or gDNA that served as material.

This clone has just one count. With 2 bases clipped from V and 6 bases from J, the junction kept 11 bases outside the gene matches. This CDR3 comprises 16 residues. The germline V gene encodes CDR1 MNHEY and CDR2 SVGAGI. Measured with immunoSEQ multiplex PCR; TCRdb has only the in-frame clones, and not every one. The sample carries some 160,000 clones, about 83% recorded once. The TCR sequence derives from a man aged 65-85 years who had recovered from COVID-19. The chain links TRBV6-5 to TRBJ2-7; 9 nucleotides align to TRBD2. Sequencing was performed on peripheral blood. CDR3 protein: CASSYPGVSGRTEQYF. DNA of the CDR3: TGTGCCAGCAGTTACCCCGGGGTTAGCGGGAGAACCGAGCAGTACTTC.